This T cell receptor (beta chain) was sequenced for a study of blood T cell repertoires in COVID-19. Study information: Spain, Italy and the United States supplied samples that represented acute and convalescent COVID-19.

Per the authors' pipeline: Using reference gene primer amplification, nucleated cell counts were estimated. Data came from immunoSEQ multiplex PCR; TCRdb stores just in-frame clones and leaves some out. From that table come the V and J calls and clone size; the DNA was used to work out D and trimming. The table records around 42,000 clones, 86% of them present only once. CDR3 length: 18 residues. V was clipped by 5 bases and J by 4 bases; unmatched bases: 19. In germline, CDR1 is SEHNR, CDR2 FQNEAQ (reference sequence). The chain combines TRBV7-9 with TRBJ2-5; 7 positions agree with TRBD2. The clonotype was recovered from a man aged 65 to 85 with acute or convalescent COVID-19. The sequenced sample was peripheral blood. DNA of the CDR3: TGTGCCAGCAGCACCCGCACCTTAGGCGGGGGAGGTTTAGAGACCCAGTACTTC. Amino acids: CASSTRTLGGGGLETQYF. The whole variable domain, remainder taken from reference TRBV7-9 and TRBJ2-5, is DTGVSQNPRHKITKRGQNVTFRCDPISEHNRLYWYRQTLGQGPEFLTYFQNEAQLEKSRLLSDRFSAERPKGSFSTLEIQRTEQGDSAMYLCASSTRTLGGGGLETQYFGPGTRLLVL.